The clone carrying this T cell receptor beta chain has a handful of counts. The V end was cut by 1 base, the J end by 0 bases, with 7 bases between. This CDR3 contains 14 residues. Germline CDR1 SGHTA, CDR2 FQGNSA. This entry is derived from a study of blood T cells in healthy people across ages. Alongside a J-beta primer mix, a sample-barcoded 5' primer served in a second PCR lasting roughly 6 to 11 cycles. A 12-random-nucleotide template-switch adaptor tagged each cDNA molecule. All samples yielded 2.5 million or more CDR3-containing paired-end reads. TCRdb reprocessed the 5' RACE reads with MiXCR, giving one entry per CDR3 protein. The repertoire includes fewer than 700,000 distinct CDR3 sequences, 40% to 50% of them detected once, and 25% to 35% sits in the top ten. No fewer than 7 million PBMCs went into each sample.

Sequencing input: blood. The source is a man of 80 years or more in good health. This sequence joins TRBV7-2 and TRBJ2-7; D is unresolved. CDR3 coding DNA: TGTGCCAGCAGCTTAGGTCCGGCCTCCTACGAGCAGTACTTC. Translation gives CASSLGPASYEQYF.